This T cell receptor beta chain was recorded in a study of cytomegalovirus exposure and HLA in healthy donors. CDR3 size: 11 residues. Trimming took 5 bases from V and 5 from J, leaving 7 bases between them. Germline values: CDR1 LNHDA, CDR2 SQIVND (reference sequence). PCR used 60 Vbeta primers and 13 Jbeta primers. TCRdb's table, derived via immunoSEQ multiplex PCR, lists solely in-frame clones and lacks some. The table records about 190,000 clones, 81% of them present only once. The sequence was obtained from a man in his late teens or twenties in good health and CMV-seronegative. The sequenced material came from PBMCs. The J gene is TRBJ2-7, the V gene TRBV19, with D possibly matching TRBD2 (5 bases). CDR3 in DNA: TGTGCCAGTAGTGTGAGGGACGAGCAGTACTTC. This translates into CASSVRDEQYF.